Presented here are 2 T cell receptor beta chains from one specimen sequenced in a study of T cells after yellow fever vaccination. TCRdb analysed the 5' RACE reads with MiXCR anew, one entry per CDR3 protein. This table has some 600,000 distinct CDR3 sequences, less than 20% appearing once. The sample consisted of PBMCs, taken about 5 days after the first yellow fever vaccination. All receptors come from a man between 18 and 35 years old who received the YFV17D yellow fever vaccine.

The chain employs TRBV6-9 and TRBJ1-1; possible D gene TRBD1, 6 bases. Looked up from germline, CDR1 is MNHGY and CDR2 is SVAAGI. V was cut by 2 bases and J by 6 bases, with 10 bases left in between. The CDR3 is made up of 13 amino acids. CDR3: CASSYNNRAEAFF. CDR3 nucleotides: TGTGCCAGCAGTTATAATAACAGGGCTGAAGCTTTCTTT.

The chain recombines TRBV19 with TRBJ2-3; TRBD1 aligns across 7 bases. V shed 10 bases and J 3 bases; nucleotides not matched to a gene: 16. Per germline, CDR1 LNHDA and CDR2 SQIVND (reference sequence). The CDR3 spans 16 residues. The chain's CDR3 is CATRDRAHYATDTQYF. DNA of the CDR3: TGTGCCACCCGAGACAGGGCGCACTACGCGACAGATACGCAGTATTTT.